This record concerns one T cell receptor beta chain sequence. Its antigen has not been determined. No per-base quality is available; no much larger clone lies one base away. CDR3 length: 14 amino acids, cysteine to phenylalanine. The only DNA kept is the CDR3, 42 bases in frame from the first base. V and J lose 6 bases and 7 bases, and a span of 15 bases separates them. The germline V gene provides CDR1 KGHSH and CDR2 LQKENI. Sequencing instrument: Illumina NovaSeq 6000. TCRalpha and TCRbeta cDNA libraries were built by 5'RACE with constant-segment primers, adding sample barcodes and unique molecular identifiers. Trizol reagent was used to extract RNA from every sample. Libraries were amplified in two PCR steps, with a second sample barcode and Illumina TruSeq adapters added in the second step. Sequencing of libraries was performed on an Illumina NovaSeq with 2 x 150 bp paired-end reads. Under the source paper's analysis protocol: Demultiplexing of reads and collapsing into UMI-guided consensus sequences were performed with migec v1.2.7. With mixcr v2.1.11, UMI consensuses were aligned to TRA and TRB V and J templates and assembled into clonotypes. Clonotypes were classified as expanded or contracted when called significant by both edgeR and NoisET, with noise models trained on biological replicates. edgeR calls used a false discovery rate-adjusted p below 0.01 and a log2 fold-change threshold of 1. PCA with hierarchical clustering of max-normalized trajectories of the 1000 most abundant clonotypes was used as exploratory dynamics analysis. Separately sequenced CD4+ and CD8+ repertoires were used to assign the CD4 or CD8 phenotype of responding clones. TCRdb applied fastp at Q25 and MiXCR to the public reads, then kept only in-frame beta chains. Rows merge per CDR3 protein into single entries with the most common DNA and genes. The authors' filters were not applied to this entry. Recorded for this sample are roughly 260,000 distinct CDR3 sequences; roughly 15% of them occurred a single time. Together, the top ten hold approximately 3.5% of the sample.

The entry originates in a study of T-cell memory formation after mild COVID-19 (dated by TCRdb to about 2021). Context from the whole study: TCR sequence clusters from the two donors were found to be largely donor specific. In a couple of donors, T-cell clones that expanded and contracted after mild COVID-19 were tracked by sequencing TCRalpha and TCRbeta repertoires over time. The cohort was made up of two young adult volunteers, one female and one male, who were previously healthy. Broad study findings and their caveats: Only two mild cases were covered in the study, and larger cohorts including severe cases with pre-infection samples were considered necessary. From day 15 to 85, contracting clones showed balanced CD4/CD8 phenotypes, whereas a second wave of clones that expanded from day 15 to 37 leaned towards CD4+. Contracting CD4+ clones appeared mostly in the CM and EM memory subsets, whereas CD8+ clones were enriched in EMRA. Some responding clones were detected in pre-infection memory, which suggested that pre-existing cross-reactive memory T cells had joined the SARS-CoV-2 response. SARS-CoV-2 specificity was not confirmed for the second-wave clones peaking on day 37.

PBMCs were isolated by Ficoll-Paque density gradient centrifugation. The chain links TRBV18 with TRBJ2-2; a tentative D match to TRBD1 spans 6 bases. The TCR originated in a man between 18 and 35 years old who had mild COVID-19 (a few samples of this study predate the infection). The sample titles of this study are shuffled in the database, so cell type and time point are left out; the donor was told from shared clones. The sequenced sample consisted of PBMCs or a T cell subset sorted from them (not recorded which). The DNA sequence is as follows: TGTGCCAGCTCGGACAGACAGGATTTCGGGGAGCTGTTTTTT. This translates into CASSDRQDFGELFF.